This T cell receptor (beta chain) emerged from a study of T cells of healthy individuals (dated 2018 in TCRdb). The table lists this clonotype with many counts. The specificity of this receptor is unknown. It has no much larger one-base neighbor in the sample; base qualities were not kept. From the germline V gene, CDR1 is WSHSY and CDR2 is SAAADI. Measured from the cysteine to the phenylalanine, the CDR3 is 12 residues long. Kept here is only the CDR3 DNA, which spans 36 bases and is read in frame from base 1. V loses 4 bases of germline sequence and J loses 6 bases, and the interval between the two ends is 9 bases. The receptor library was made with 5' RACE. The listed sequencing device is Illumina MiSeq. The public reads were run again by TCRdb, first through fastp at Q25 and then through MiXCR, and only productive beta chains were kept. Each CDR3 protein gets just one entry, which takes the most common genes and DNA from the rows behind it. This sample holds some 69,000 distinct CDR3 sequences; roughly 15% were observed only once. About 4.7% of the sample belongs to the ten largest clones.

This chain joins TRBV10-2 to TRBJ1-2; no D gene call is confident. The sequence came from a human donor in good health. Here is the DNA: TGCGCCAGCAGTGGACATGTCGATGGCTACACCTTC. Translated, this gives CASSGHVDGYTF.